These T cell receptor beta chains were read from a single sample in a study of persistence of HIV-infected CD4 T cells. This table comes from immunoSEQ multiplex PCR, and its TCRdb copy is limited to in-frame clones, with some not included. The data contain 35,000 to 40,000 clones, roughly 87% of them seen just once; the ten biggest clones take up about 1.3%. For these TCRs, the target antigens are not known. This sample comprised CD4+ T cells sorted from PBMCs after approximately 19-hour stimulation, obtained from a patient who received antiretroviral therapy. Every receptor here comes from an adult man with HIV who was CMV-seropositive. CDR3s include the opening cysteine and the closing phenylalanine or tryptophan. The D gene is left open where the match is weak. Size is omitted from some rows. Given values are once, few, many or a class for expanded clones.

>TRBV3-1/TRBV3-2|.|TRBJ1-2|.
CASSQVESYTF
TGTGCCAGCAGCCAAGTAGAGAGCTACACCTTC
>TRBV4-2|.|TRBJ1-2|.
CASSQDLAGWGFGYGYTF
TGTGCCAGCAGCCAAGATCTGGCAGGGTGGGGATTTGGCTATGGCTACACCTTC
>TRBV7-2|.|TRBJ2-3|TRBD1
CASSLIQGASDTQYF
TGTGCCAGCAGCTTAATACAGGGGGCCTCAGATACGCAGTATTTT
>TRBV7-3|.|TRBJ1-5|.
CASSQLSAGNQPQHF
TGTGCCAGCAGCCAACTCTCGGCGGGCAATCAGCCCCAGCATTTT
>TRBV12-5|.|TRBJ2-2|TRBD1
CASGLVRERGRPGELFF
TGTGCTAGTGGTTTGGTACGGGAAAGGGGGCGTCCCGGGGAGCTGTTTTTT
>TRBV5-4|.|TRBJ2-1|TRBD2
CASSFVLAGVVEQFF
TGTGCCAGCAGCTTCGTACTAGCGGGAGTGGTTGAGCAGTTCTTC
>TRBV4-1|.|TRBJ1-5|TRBD1
CASSQGTGTRDNQPQHF
TGCGCCAGCAGCCAAGGGACAGGGACGAGGGACAATCAGCCCCAGCATTTT
>TRBV10-2|.|TRBJ2-5|.
CASSEWGAPGETQYF
TGCGCCAGCAGTGAGTGGGGGGCCCCGGGAGAGACCCAGTACTTC
>TRBV2|.|TRBJ1-1|.
CASSEASRSSAGEAFF
TGTGCCAGCAGTGAAGCGAGTAGGTCCTCGGCGGGTGAAGCTTTCTTT
>TRBV7-3|.|TRBJ1-1|TRBD1
CASNQGANTEAFF
TGTGCCAGCAACCAGGGGGCGAACACTGAAGCTTTCTTT
>TRBV30|.|TRBJ2-1|.
CAWTRGRVAYEQFF
TGTGCCTGGACAAGGGGCCGGGTAGCGTATGAGCAGTTCTTC
>TRBV20-1|.|TRBJ1-5|.
CSASLGKDQPQHF
TGCAGTGCTAGTCTAGGGAAAGACCAGCCCCAGCATTTT
>TRBV7-9|.|TRBJ1-6|.
CASSLGPGDPNNSPLHF
TGTGCCAGCAGCTTAGGCCCAGGGGACCCCAATAATTCACCCCTCCACTTT
>TRBV19|.|TRBJ2-6|TRBD1
CASSGTGRANVLTF
TGTGCCAGTAGCGGGACAGGGCGTGCCAACGTCCTGACTTTC
>TRBV7-2|.|TRBJ1-2|TRBD1
CASSLARGQAYGYTF
TGTGCCAGCAGCTTAGCGCGTGGACAGGCCTATGGCTACACCTTC
>TRBV2|.|TRBJ2-7|.
CASSEQSGYEQYF
TGTGCCAGCAGTGAACAGTCCGGATACGAGCAGTACTTC
>TRBV5-4|.|TRBJ2-2|.
CASSSRGRANTGELFF
TGTGCCAGCAGCTCCCGGGGTAGGGCGAACACCGGGGAGCTGTTTTTT
>TRBV30|.|TRBJ1-4|.
CAWSVLGLTNEKLFF
TGTGCCTGGAGTGTACTAGGGTTGACTAATGAAAAACTGTTTTTT
>TRBV12-3/TRBV12-4|.|TRBJ1-5|TRBD1
CASSADRDQPQHF
TGTGCCAGCAGTGCGGACAGGGATCAGCCCCAGCATTTT
>TRBV18|.|TRBJ2-3|.
CASSRRETDTQYF
TGTGCCAGCTCACGTCGGGAGACAGATACGCAGTATTTT
>TRBV12-3/TRBV12-4|.|TRBJ2-2|.
CASSPTGHGELFF
TGTGCCAGCAGTCCCACGGGACACGGGGAGCTGTTTTTT
>TRBV24-1|.|TRBJ2-3|TRBD1
CATAPGQGFTDTQYF
TGTGCCACCGCCCCTGGACAGGGCTTCACAGATACGCAGTATTTT
>TRBV30|.|TRBJ2-5|.
CAWSVFRVLGSETQYF
TGTGCCTGGAGCGTGTTCCGAGTCCTGGGATCGGAGACCCAGTACTTC
>TRBV7-8|.|TRBJ1-4|.
CASSLSSGATNEKLFF
TGTGCCAGCAGCTTGAGTAGCGGTGCAACTAATGAAAAACTGTTTTTT
>TRBV15|.|TRBJ2-7|TRBD2
CATSREASGRVIAYEQYF
TGTGCCACCAGCAGAGAAGCTAGCGGGAGGGTTATCGCCTACGAGCAGTACTTC
>TRBV5-1|.|TRBJ2-1|TRBD1
CASSIQPGQDNEQFF
TGCGCCAGCAGCATACAACCGGGACAGGACAATGAGCAGTTCTTC
>TRBV18|.|TRBJ1-4|.
CATFQSGYSEKLFF
TGTGCCACCTTCCAATCAGGATATTCTGAAAAACTGTTTTTT
>TRBV6-5|.|TRBJ2-1|.
CAAGRSSTYNEQFF
TGTGCGGCAGGGAGGAGTAGCACCTACAATGAGCAGTTCTTC
>TRBV5-4|.|TRBJ1-2|.
CASSSTQGTPGGYTF
TGTGCCAGCAGCTCTACACAGGGCACTCCGGGTGGCTACACCTTC
>TRBV10-3|.|TRBJ1-2|TRBD1
CAISEWTGFVNYGYTF
TGTGCCATCAGTGAATGGACAGGGTTTGTGAACTATGGCTACACCTTC
>TRBV10-3|.|TRBJ2-7|TRBD2
CAMGTSGHSYEQYF
TGTGCCATGGGGACTAGCGGTCACTCCTACGAGCAGTACTTC
>TRBV3-1/TRBV3-2|.|TRBJ1-2|.
CASRVGGQAGYTF
TGTGCCAGCAGGGTCGGAGGGCAGGCGGGCTACACCTTC
>TRBV11-2|few|TRBJ2-1|.
CASRRTASEQFF
TGTGCCAGCAGGAGGACGGCTTCTGAGCAGTTCTTC
>TRBV5-6|.|TRBJ1-5|.
CASSLSRDQPQHF
TGTGCCAGCAGCTTGTCCCGAGATCAGCCCCAGCATTTT
>TRBV10-3|.|TRBJ2-1|.
CAISGRGPDNEQFF
TGTGCCATCAGCGGGCGGGGGCCGGACAATGAGCAGTTCTTC
>TRBV6-2/TRBV6-3|.|TRBJ1-1|TRBD1
CASSTPLAGRTGFGGTEAFF
TGTGCCAGCAGTACTCCCCTTGCTGGAAGGACAGGGTTTGGAGGAACTGAAGCTTTCTTT
>TRBV29-1|.|TRBJ2-7|TRBD2
CSVPRAAGGYHEQYF
TGCAGCGTTCCTAGGGCTGCGGGAGGATACCACGAGCAGTACTTC
>TRBV19|once|TRBJ1-1|.
CASSMRENTEAFF
TGTGCCAGTAGTATGAGGGAGAACACTGAAGCTTTCTTT
>TRBV5-1|.|TRBJ2-7|.
CASTLGQGLGYEQYF
TGCGCCAGCACCCTGGGGCAGGGTTTAGGCTACGAGCAGTACTTC
>TRBV30|.|TRBJ1-5|TRBD1
CAWSVFAGTALDQPQHF
TGTGCCTGGAGTGTATTCGCCGGGACAGCCCTAGATCAGCCCCAGCATTTT
>TRBV25-1|.|TRBJ1-3|.
CASSGEASGNTIYF
TGTGCCAGCAGTGGGGAGGCGTCGGGAAACACCATATATTTT
>TRBV29-1|.|TRBJ1-2|.
CSANKGGRGYTF
TGCAGCGCCAACAAGGGGGGCAGGGGCTACACCTTC
>TRBV7-3|few|TRBJ2-7|TRBD1
CASSPSGQGVPYEQYF
TGTGCCAGCAGCCCATCGGGACAGGGGGTCCCCTACGAGCAGTACTTC
>TRBV2|.|TRBJ2-2|.
CASTLSGGARSAGELFF
TGTGCCAGCACCCTATCTGGGGGGGCAAGGAGCGCCGGGGAGCTGTTTTTT
>TRBV5-1|.|TRBJ2-3|.
CASSLSGTVTDTQYF
TGCGCCAGCAGCTTATCGGGAACCGTCACAGATACGCAGTATTTT
>TRBV6-2/TRBV6-3|.|TRBJ2-7|TRBD2
CASSRGGANSYEQYF
TGTGCCAGCAGCCGGGGGGGGGCGAACTCCTACGAGCAGTACTTC
>TRBV19|few|TRBJ1-2|TRBD1
CASSIDHGTGGNYGYTF
TGTGCCAGTAGTATAGATCACGGGACAGGGGGCAACTATGGCTACACCTTC
>TRBV7-2|.|TRBJ2-1|.
CASSLRNRQYNEQFF
TGTGCCAGCAGCCTAAGGAATAGGCAGTACAATGAGCAGTTCTTC
>TRBV2|.|TRBJ2-7|TRBD1
CASTKQGAGYEQYF
TGTGCCAGCACCAAGCAGGGGGCCGGCTACGAGCAGTACTTC
>TRBV6-5|.|TRBJ2-5|TRBD2
CASSFGTSAAQETQYF
TGTGCCAGCAGTTTCGGGACTAGTGCCGCTCAAGAGACCCAGTACTTC
>TRBV30|.|TRBJ1-4|.
CAWGPLSGTNEKLFF
TGTGCCTGGGGGCCCCTTTCAGGCACTAATGAAAAACTGTTTTTT
>TRBV2|few|TRBJ1-5|.
CASMVTVSNQPQHF
TGTGCCAGCATGGTGACGGTTAGCAATCAGCCCCAGCATTTT